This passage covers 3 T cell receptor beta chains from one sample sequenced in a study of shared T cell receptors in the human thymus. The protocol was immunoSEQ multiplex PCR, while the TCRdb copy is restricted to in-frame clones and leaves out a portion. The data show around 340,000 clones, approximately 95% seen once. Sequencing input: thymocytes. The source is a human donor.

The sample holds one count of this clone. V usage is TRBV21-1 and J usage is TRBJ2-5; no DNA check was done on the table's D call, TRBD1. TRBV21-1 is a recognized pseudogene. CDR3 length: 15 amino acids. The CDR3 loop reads CASSSRDRYQETQYF. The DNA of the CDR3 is TGTGCCAGCAGCAGTCGGGACAGGTACCAAGAGACCCAGTACTTC.

The CDR3 here is CASSLVARRVSNEQFF. The CDR3 DNA sequence: TGTGCCAGCAGCTTAGTGGCCAGAAGGGTAAGCAATGAGCAGTTCTTC. V usage is TRBV7-9 and J usage is TRBJ2-1; D not certain. The germline gives CDR1 SEHNR, CDR2 FQNEAQ (reference sequence). The CDR3 has 16 amino acids. V lost 1 base and J lost 6, with 16 bases in between.

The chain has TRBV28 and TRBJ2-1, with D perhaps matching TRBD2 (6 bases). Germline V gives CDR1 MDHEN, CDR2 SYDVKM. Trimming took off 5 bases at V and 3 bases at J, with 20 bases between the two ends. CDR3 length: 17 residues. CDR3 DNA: TGTGCCAGCAGTCCCGTTTACAGGACTACCCGCTACAATGAGCAGTTCTTC. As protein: CASSPVYRTTRYNEQFF. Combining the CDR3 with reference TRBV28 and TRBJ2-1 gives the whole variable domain DVKVTQSSRYLVKRTGEKVFLECVQDMDHENMFWYRQDPGLGLRLIYFSYDVKMKEKGDIPEGYSVSREKKERFSLILESASTNQTSMYLCASSPVYRTTRYNEQFFGPGTRLTVL.